Following are 24 T cell receptor beta chains from one sample sequenced in a study of radiation and T cells in renal cell carcinoma. The treatment here: treatment-naive control, cytoreductive nephrectomy. Profiling relied on immunoSEQ multiplex PCR, and the TCRdb table lists in-frame clones only, not all of them. The table shows some 15,000 clones, with under 70% occurring only once. The sample in question was tumor tissue, obtained from a patient whose treatment was nephrectomy without radiotherapy. These receptors all come from a man in his forties or fifties with renal cell carcinoma.

The chain recombines TRBV13 with TRBJ2-1, with D maybe TRBD2 (5 bases). The CDR3 spans 15 residues. V shed 5 bases and J shed 7 bases, with 18 bases lying between them. The germline V gene has CDR1 PRHDT and CDR2 FYEKMQ (reference sequence). CDR3 residues: CASSPGYSPGNEQFF. The CDR3 DNA reads TGTGCCAGCAGCCCCGGGTACTCCCCGGGGAATGAGCAGTTCTTC. Complete variable domain (other parts from reference TRBV13 and TRBJ2-1): AAGVIQSPRHLIKEKRETATLKCYPIPRHDTVYWYQQGPGQDPQFLISFYEKMQSDKGSIPDRFSAQQFSDYHSELNMSSLELGDSALYFCASSPGYSPGNEQFFGPGTRLTVL.

The gene calls are TRBV7-2 and TRBJ1-5, with D perhaps TRBD1 (5 bases). The V and J ends lost 5 bases and 7 bases respectively, with 15 bases between them. Germline-derived CDR1 and CDR2 are SGHTA and FQGNSA. The CDR3 extends over 14 amino acids. CDR3 nucleotides: TGTGCCAGCAGCAAAAACCCGGGGGGGCAGCCCCAGCATTTT. It specifies CASSKNPGGQPQHF. The full variable domain, with the rest looked up from reference TRBV7-2 and TRBJ1-5, is GAGVSQSPSNKVTEKGKDVELRCDPISGHTALYWYRQSLGQGLEFLIYFQGNSAPDKSGLPSDRFSAERTGGSVSTLTIQRTQQEDSAVYLCASSKNPGGQPQHFGDGTRLSIL.

This clone was counted between two and nine times. The chain carries TRBV5-6 and TRBJ1-6, with D possibly matching TRBD1 (6 bases). Germline loops: CDR1 SGHDT, CDR2 YYEEEE. Trimming stripped 2 bases from V and 7 bases from J, with 13 bases between. This CDR3 has 15 amino acids. Here the CDR3 DNA reads TGTGCCAGCAGCTTCAGGGGTACGCGAAATTCACCCCTCCACTTT. Translating gives CASSFRGTRNSPLHF.

V and J are TRBV5-1 and TRBJ1-2, with no clear D. CDR1 is SGHRS, CDR2 YFSETQ, per germline. The V end was cut by 2 bases, the J end by 7 bases, with 15 bases between. This CDR3 has 14 amino acids. DNA for the CDR3: TGCGCCAGCAGCTTCTCCGGCCAGGAGGGTGGCTACACCTTC. This encodes CASSFSGQEGGYTF.

The chain is built from TRBV7-8 and TRBJ1-5; D is undetermined. The ends were cut back, 1 base at V and 6 bases at J, with 13 bases in the middle. There are 15 residues in the CDR3. CDR1 and CDR2 from the germline V gene are SGHVS and FQNEAQ. The CDR3 here is CASSLGSGWGQPQHF. In DNA, the CDR3 is TGTGCCAGCAGCTTAGGGTCGGGCTGGGGTCAGCCCCAGCATTTT.

This clone was found a few times. The chain employs TRBV9 and TRBJ2-1; a weak D match, TRBD2 (5 bases). The CDR3 spans 14 residues. Germline V CDR1 and CDR2: SGDLS, YYNGEE. V gave up 4 bases and J gave up 7 bases, with 15 bases separating them. CDR3 loop: CASSSSDGENEQFF. The CDR3 DNA sequence: TGTGCCAGCAGCTCGAGCGACGGGGAGAATGAGCAGTTCTTC.

In nucleotides, the CDR3 is TGTGCCAGCAGCTTAGGGTCTTACAATGAGCAGTTCTTC. It specifies CASSLGSYNEQFF. V and J are TRBV7-2 and TRBJ2-1; unclear D gene. This CDR3 has 13 amino acids. Germline-derived CDR1 and CDR2 are SGHTA and FQGNSA. Trimming took 1 base from V and 4 from J, leaving 5 bases between them.

The chain recombines TRBV7-9 with TRBJ2-1, with 12 bases matching TRBD1. After removal of 5 bases from V and 5 bases from J, the junction contained 7 bases not matched to a gene. Germline V lookup: CDR1 SEHNR, CDR2 FQNEAQ (reference sequence). The CDR3 is 16 residues long. CDR3 nucleotides: TGTGCCAGCAGCCTAGGGACAGGGGGCCACGACAATGAGCAGTTCTTC. As protein: CASSLGTGGHDNEQFF.

This chain links TRBV2 with TRBJ2-5; 13 bases match TRBD2. Germline loops: CDR1 SNHLY, CDR2 FYNNEI. V was pared by 4 bases and J by 4 bases, with 3 bases of the junction left unmatched. The CDR3 contains 15 residues. The CDR3 DNA sequence: TGTGCCAGCAGTGGGGGACTAGCGGGATTAGAGACCCAGTACTTC. This encodes CASSGGLAGLETQYF.

This clone has more than one count but fewer than ten. Here the CDR3 reads CASSFSGTGLTYEQYF. In DNA, the CDR3 is TGTGCCAGCAGCTTTTCCGGGACAGGGTTGACCTACGAGCAGTACTTC. V gene TRBV5-8 combines with J gene TRBJ2-7; 9 bases line up with TRBD1. Germline lookup yields CDR1 SGHTS and CDR2 YDEGEE. CDR3 length equals 16 residues. Unmatched junction bases numbered 8, after V lost 2 bases and J lost 2 bases.

This clone was counted a few times. The chain links TRBV9 to TRBJ1-2; D is ambiguous. V was trimmed by 3 bases and J by 5 bases, leaving 17 bases between them. Germline V gene data show CDR1 as SGDLS and CDR2 as YYNGEE. The CDR3 runs 15 residues. The CDR3 is CASSGGRLTRYGYTF. The CDR3 nucleotides read TGTGCCAGCAGCGGGGGTCGCCTGACTAGGTATGGCTACACCTTC.

With regard to this clone: Other DNA variants within this sample encode the same CDR3. The chain employs TRBV10-2 and TRBJ2-1; a possible D gene is TRBD2 (6 bases). With 4 bases removed from V and 10 bases from J, the gap between germline ends came to 14 bases. Germline CDR1 is WSHSY and CDR2 is SAAADI. This CDR3 is 13 amino acids long. CDR3 region: CASSGAGGREQFF. CDR3 bases: TGCGCCAGCAGTGGGGCCGGGGGTAGGGAGCAGTTCTTC.

The CDR3 spells CASSVPRGLTDTQYF. CDR3 nucleotide sequence: TGTGCCAGCAGCGTACCCCGCGGACTCACAGATACGCAGTATTTT. J is TRBJ2-3 and V is TRBV7-9; D perhaps matches TRBD2 (5 bases). The V end was cut by 5 bases, the J end by 2 bases, with 14 bases between. CDR3 size: 15 residues. The V gene's germline CDR1 is SEHNR and CDR2 FQNEAQ (reference sequence).

This chain connects TRBV2 to TRBJ1-1, with TRBD1 as a possible D gene (5 bases). The V gene's germline CDR1 is SNHLY and CDR2 FYNNEI. Deletions cut 7 bases from V and 4 bases from J, with 13 bases between. This CDR3 contains 13 residues. The CDR3 DNA follows: TGTGCCAGCACGGGGGTTTTTAGCACTGAAGCTTTCTTT. Its translation is CASTGVFSTEAFF.

The chain uses TRBV18 and TRBJ1-4; 8 nucleotides line up with TRBD1. This CDR3 region has 20 residues. V lost 3 bases and J lost 0; bases outside the gene matches: 15. CDR1 KGHSH and CDR2 LQKENI come from the germline V gene. The CDR3 DNA reads as TGTGCCAGCTCACCCTCTCCCGGGAGACAGGGGTTTTCAACTAATGAAAAACTGTTTTTT. It translates to CASSPSPGRQGFSTNEKLFF.

Only one count was recorded for this clone. This rearrangement joins TRBV15 to TRBJ2-1; D gene unclear. V was pared by 1 base and J by 5 bases, with 12 bases between. Looked up from germline, CDR1 is LNHNV and CDR2 is YYDKDF (reference sequence). The CDR3 has 15 residues. DNA of the CDR3: TGTGCCACCAGCAGAGGGCAGCTCCGTAACAATGAGCAGTTCTTC. Translated: CATSRGQLRNNEQFF.

This clone was observed a few times. The V and J genes are TRBV6-4 and TRBJ2-3; D possibly corresponds to TRBD2 (6 bases). This CDR3 has 14 amino acids. Trimming removed 4 bases at V and 0 bases at J, with 8 bases between. Germline V gene lookup returns CDR1 MRHNA and CDR2 SNTAGT. The CDR3 is CASSVGGSTDTQYF. In DNA, the CDR3 is TGTGCCAGCAGTGTCGGGGGTAGCACAGATACGCAGTATTTT.

This chain links TRBV6-1 with TRBJ1-1; no clear D. V lost 5 bases and J lost 5, with 9 bases in between. Germline V gene lookup returns CDR1 MNHNS and CDR2 SASEGT. The CDR3 runs to 12 residues. The CDR3 here is CASSFAATEAFF. CDR3 bases: TGTGCCAGCAGTTTTGCAGCGACTGAAGCTTTCTTT.

This chain uses TRBV5-1 with TRBJ1-6, with a tentative D call TRBD1 (5 bases). Looked up from germline, CDR1 is SGHRS and CDR2 is YFSETQ. V was cut by 4 bases and J by 13 bases, with 18 bases left in between. The CDR3 contains 14 residues. CDR3 in DNA: TGCGCCAGCAGCGCCGGGACCGCGGTAGGTCCCCTCCACTTT. Its protein product is CASSAGTAVGPLHF.

The chain carries TRBV6-5 and TRBJ1-6; D gene uncertain. This CDR3 comprises 15 residues. Germline assignment: CDR1 MNHEY and CDR2 SVGAGI. Deletions cut 2 bases from V and 7 bases from J, with 12 bases between. The CDR3 DNA reads as TGTGCCAGCAGTTACGGCGGTTATCGGAATTCACCCCTCCACTTT. This sequence encodes CASSYGGYRNSPLHF.

The rearrangement uses TRBV27 and TRBJ1-5; perhaps TRBD1 as D (6 bases). Germline values: CDR1 MNHEY, CDR2 SMNVEV (reference sequence). Trimming took 0 bases from V and 7 from J, leaving 13 bases between them. The CDR3 covers 15 residues. Here the CDR3 reads CASSLSWGAEQPQHF. The CDR3 DNA reads as TGTGCCAGCAGTTTATCGTGGGGGGCGGAACAGCCCCAGCATTTT.

This chain joins TRBV5-1 and TRBJ2-7, with TRBD2 matching 8 bases. Germline CDR1 reads SGHRS; CDR2 reads YFSETQ. The CDR3 has 17 amino acids. The V and J ends lost 3 bases and 0 bases, in that order; junction bases with no gene match: 11. The CDR3 reads CASSSSRSGGFSYEQYF. The CDR3, as DNA: TGCGCCAGCAGCTCCTCTAGGAGCGGGGGTTTCTCCTACGAGCAGTACTTC.

V and J are TRBV27 and TRBJ1-6; D call uncertain. V shed 5 bases and J shed 10 bases, with 15 bases lying between them. The CDR3 consists of 14 residues. In germline, CDR1 is MNHEY, CDR2 SMNVEV (reference sequence). The CDR3 loop reads CASSPGRAASPLHF. As DNA, the CDR3 is TGTGCCAGCAGTCCTGGTCGGGCGGCCTCACCCCTCCACTTT.

The chain couples TRBV7-9 to TRBJ1-5; D unclear. Germline CDR1 is SEHNR and CDR2 is FQNEAQ (reference sequence). The CDR3 is 14 amino acids. V was clipped by 2 bases and J by 3 bases, with 8 bases between them. CDR3 loop: CASSLHVDNQPQHF. The CDR3 nucleotides read TGTGCCAGCAGCTTACACGTGGACAATCAGCCCCAGCATTTT.